This note documents a single T cell receptor (beta chain) sequence. Germline assignment: CDR1 SGHVS and CDR2 FQNEAQ. The CDR3 consists of 14 residues. V lost 2 bases and J lost 5; bases outside the gene matches: 3. This record comes from a study of blood T cell repertoires in COVID-19. Overall study context: COVID-19 samples, acute and convalescent, were from the United States, Italy and Spain. Sources were T cells, B-cell-depleted T cells, or PBMCs; the material itself was cDNA or gDNA.

In the authors' workflow: Estimated nucleated cell counts came from reference gene primer amplification. Data came from immunoSEQ multiplex PCR; TCRdb stores just in-frame clones and leaves some out. V and J calls and clone size come straight from that table; D and trimming were deduced from the DNA. The table includes some 150,000 clones, less than 90% detected once. Patients from Seattle were sampled longitudinally, starting during active infection. The source material was peripheral blood. This rearrangement joins TRBV7-8 to TRBJ2-7; TRBD2 agrees at 10 bases. This TCR was sampled from a woman aged 60-75 years with COVID-19, enrolled during active disease. The CDR3 bases are TGTGCCAGCAGCTTACTAGCGGGAGCCAACGAGCAGTACTTC. Its protein is CASSLLAGANEQYF. Full variable domain (outside the CDR3, taken from reference TRBV7-8 and TRBJ2-7): GAGVSQSPRYKVAKRGQDVALRCDPISGHVSLFWYQQALGQGPEFLTYFQNEAQLDKSGLPSDRFFAERPEGSVSTLKIQRTQQEDSAVYLCASSLLAGANEQYFGPGTRLTVT.